What follows are 22 T cell receptor beta chains derived from one specimen sequenced in a study of blood T cell repertoires in COVID-19. The repertoire was sequenced with immunoSEQ multiplex PCR; TCRdb's copy has only in-frame clones and lacks some. The sample records a few hundred thousand clones, 85% being singletons. The sample consisted of peripheral blood. Receptor source: a young woman with acute or convalescent COVID-19.

The chain combines TRBV5-1 with TRBJ1-6; D ambiguous. V dropped 0 bases and J dropped 0 bases, with 10 bases sitting between them. In germline, CDR1 is SGHRS, CDR2 YFSETQ. The CDR3 is 17 residues long. The DNA of the CDR3 is TGCGCCAGCAGCTTGGAAGCCCGGGACTCCTATAATTCACCCCTCCACTTT. It specifies CASSLEARDSYNSPLHF. The full variable domain, rest sourced from reference TRBV5-1 and TRBJ1-6, is KAGVTQTPRYLIKTRGQQVTLSCSPISGHRSVSWYQQTPGQGLQFLFEYFSETQRNKGNFPGRFSGRQFSNSRSEMNVSTLELGDSALYLCASSLEARDSYNSPLHFGNGTRLTVT.

This sequence joins TRBV7-8 and TRBJ1-1; D is unclear. Germline CDR1 SGHVS, CDR2 FQNEAQ. V gave up 5 bases and J gave up 4 bases, with 20 bases separating them. The CDR3 runs to 16 residues. For the CDR3, the DNA is TGTGCCAGCAGCCCCCTTCCGGACTCTACGGGCACTGAAGCTTTCTTT. Its translation is CASSPLPDSTGTEAFF.

A single count supports this clone. The rearrangement links TRBV2 to TRBJ2-2; 9 positions agree with TRBD2. The CDR3 runs to 16 residues. The trim removed 6 bases at V and 1 base at J, leaving 6 bases unmatched. CDR1 SNHLY and CDR2 FYNNEI come from the germline V gene. The CDR3 DNA is TGTGCCAGCAGAACTGGGACTAGCCGGAACACCGGGGAGCTGTTTTTT. This translates into CASRTGTSRNTGELFF.

The chain carries TRBV28 and TRBJ1-1; a possible D gene is TRBD1 (5 bases). Germline lookup yields CDR1 MDHEN and CDR2 SYDVKM. This CDR3 has 12 amino acids. V was cut by 5 bases and J by 5 bases, with 9 bases left in between. The CDR3 spells CASSPRQTEAFF. CDR3 in DNA: TGTGCCAGCAGTCCGCGACAGACTGAAGCTTTCTTT.

CDR3 DNA sequence: TGCGCCAGCAGCACCCGACAGGGCCCGAGGCCCCAGCATTTT. It yields the protein CASSTRQGPRPQHF. The J gene is TRBJ1-5, the V gene TRBV4-1; 7 bases are shared with TRBD1. The CDR3 covers 14 residues. Germline-derived CDR1 and CDR2 are MGHRA and YSYEKL. J lost 9 bases, V lost 5 bases, and 10 bases had no gene match.

V is TRBV4-1 and J is TRBJ1-2, with TRBD1 as a possible D gene (5 bases). This CDR3 has 17 amino acids. Trimming pared 0 bases from V and 4 bases from J, leaving 18 bases between. The germline V gene encodes CDR1 MGHRA and CDR2 YSYEKL. The CDR3 reads CASSQDSPVGVGYGYTF. For the CDR3, the DNA is TGCGCCAGCAGCCAAGATAGTCCCGTAGGGGTTGGCTATGGCTACACCTTC.

The chain joins TRBV28 to TRBJ1-3, with 8 positions matching TRBD1. CDR1 MDHEN and CDR2 SYDVKM come from the germline V gene. There are 16 residues in the CDR3. J gave up 3 bases and V 4 bases, and 8 bases lay outside the gene matches. DNA of the CDR3: TGTGCCAGCAGTTCCCACGTGGACAGGGTTGGAAACACCATATATTTT. Protein product: CASSSHVDRVGNTIYF.

The chain couples TRBV6-5 to TRBJ1-1; a weak D match, TRBD1 (5 bases). Germline V gene data show CDR1 as MNHEY and CDR2 as SVGAGI. The CDR3 totals 14 residues. Trimming took 4 bases from V and 4 from J, leaving 13 bases between them. The CDR3: CASSFAGKVTEAFF. The CDR3 coding sequence is TGTGCCAGCAGTTTTGCAGGGAAGGTCACTGAAGCTTTCTTT.

The rearrangement uses TRBV5-6 and TRBJ2-2; no firm D call. The CDR3 length is 14 residues. Germline V gene lookup returns CDR1 SGHDT and CDR2 YYEEEE. Trimming removed 3 bases from V and 1 base from J, with 7 bases in between. The CDR3 bases are TGTGCCAGCAGCTCTACCTGGAACACCGGGGAGCTGTTTTTT. Translated: CASSSTWNTGELFF.

The chain is built from TRBV13 and TRBJ2-1; 13 bases fit TRBD2. Germline trimming cut 5 bases from V and 7 bases from J; bases unmatched to any gene: 11. Germline CDR1 and CDR2: PRHDT and FYEKMQ (reference sequence). There are 17 residues in the CDR3. CDR3 protein: CASSTAGTSGIRNEQFF. CDR3 coding DNA: TGTGCCAGCAGCACTGCCGGGACTAGCGGGATTCGGAATGAGCAGTTCTTC.

The V call is TRBV7-9, the J call TRBJ2-2; 8 positions agree with TRBD1. The CDR3 loop spans 17 amino acids. The V and J ends lost 3 bases and 5 bases, in that order; junction bases with no gene match: 11. CDR1 and CDR2 (germline): SEHNR, FQNEAQ (reference sequence). The CDR3 spells CASSFSPGQGSTGELFF. In nucleotides, the CDR3 is TGTGCCAGCAGCTTTTCCCCCGGACAGGGTTCGACCGGGGAGCTGTTTTTT. Full variable domain (outside the CDR3, taken from reference TRBV7-9 and TRBJ2-2): DTGVSQNPRHKITKRGQNVTFRCDPISEHNRLYWYRQTLGQGPEFLTYFQNEAQLEKSRLLSDRFSAERPKGSFSTLEIQRTEQGDSAMYLCASSFSPGQGSTGELFFGEGSRLTVL.

The chain recombines TRBV6-5 with TRBJ2-5, with D tentatively TRBD1 (6 bases). CDR3 length: 14 residues. The germline gives CDR1 MNHEY, CDR2 SVGAGI. V gave up 6 bases and J gave up 3 bases, with 14 bases separating them. CDR3 amino acids: CASSWAGEKETQYF. The CDR3 bases are TGTGCCAGCAGCTGGGCAGGGGAAAAAGAGACCCAGTACTTC.

In this sample, this clone turned up a few times. The rearrangement links TRBV5-1 to TRBJ1-4, with TRBD1 matching 10 bases. The J segment lost 8 bases and the V segment lost 5 bases, leaving 15 bases of the junction unmatched. The length of the CDR3 is 17 residues. Germline V gives CDR1 SGHRS, CDR2 YFSETQ. In nucleotides, the CDR3 is TGCGCCAGCAGGTCGACAGGGGGCGCAGGGGGGACAGAAAAACTGTTTTTT. Amino acids: CASRSTGGAGGTEKLFF.

J is TRBJ1-4 and V is TRBV7-9; no firm D call. Germline CDR1 reads SEHNR; CDR2 reads FQNEAQ (reference sequence). Trimming took 1 base from V and 5 from J, leaving 8 bases between them. This CDR3 is built from 14 residues. Here the CDR3 reads CASSLGGWNEKLFF. In DNA, the CDR3 is TGTGCCAGCAGCTTAGGAGGGTGGAATGAAAAACTGTTTTTT.

This clone has just one count. This rearrangement joins TRBV5-8 to TRBJ2-7; D gene ambiguous. Germline CDR1 reads SGHTS; CDR2 reads YDEGEE. This CDR3 has 11 residues. V was pared by 4 bases and J by 5 bases, with 7 bases between. CDR3 nucleotides: TGTGCCAGCAGCCCTCGTAACGAGCAGTACTTC. Its translation is CASSPRNEQYF. Filled out from reference TRBV5-8 and TRBJ2-7, the complete variable domain reads EAGVTQSPTHLIKTRGQQATLRCSPISGHTSVYWYQQALGLGLQFLLWYDEGEERNRGNFPPRFSGRQFPNYSSELNVNALELEDSALYLCASSPRNEQYFGPGTRLTVT.

For this clone: Other DNA sequences in this specimen translate into the identical CDR3. The chain links TRBV28 to TRBJ2-5; the match to TRBD1 covers 7 bases. Per the germline V gene, CDR1 is MDHEN and CDR2 is SYDVKM. The V gene end was trimmed by 4 bases and the J gene end by 3 bases; junction bases not matched to a gene: 2. The CDR3 totals 13 residues. CDR3 sequence: CASSSGTEETQYF. In DNA form, the CDR3 reads TGTGCCAGCAGTTCCGGGACAGAAGAGACCCAGTACTTC.

The chain couples TRBV27 to TRBJ1-2; D perhaps matches TRBD1 (6 bases). Germline-derived CDR1 and CDR2 are MNHEY and SMNVEV (reference sequence). The V end lost 5 bases, the J end lost 4 bases, and 14 bases lay between the germline ends. CDR3 length equals 14 residues. CDR3 in amino acids: CASSRAGGAYGYTF. In DNA, the CDR3 is TGTGCCAGCAGTCGAGCCGGGGGGGCCTATGGCTACACCTTC.

This clone appeared a few times. The chain couples TRBV5-6 to TRBJ1-5; TRBD1 might be the D (5 bases). The germline CDR1 and CDR2 sequences are SGHDT and YYEEEE. The CDR3 runs 15 residues. V was trimmed by 0 bases and J by 0 bases, leaving 7 bases between them. DNA of the CDR3: TGTGCCAGCAGCTTGGGGAGGGGTAGCAATCAGCCCCAGCATTTT. This translates into CASSLGRGSNQPQHF.

The chain couples TRBV24-1 to TRBJ1-2, with 7 bases lining up with TRBD1. CDR3 length equals 16 residues. The germline CDR1 and CDR2 sequences are KGHDR and SFDVKD. J lost 0 bases, V lost 5 bases, and 8 bases had no gene match. CDR3 region: CATSGRDRVTNYGYTF. As DNA, the CDR3 is TGTGCCACCAGTGGGCGTGACAGGGTAACTAACTATGGCTACACCTTC.

The V gene is TRBV7-9, the J gene TRBJ1-1, with unresolved D. Trimming took 5 bases from V and 4 from J, leaving 2 bases between them. Germline V gene lookup returns CDR1 SEHNR and CDR2 FQNEAQ (reference sequence). CDR3 size: 10 residues. The CDR3 DNA is TGTGCCAGCAGCCTCACTGAAGCTTTCTTT. Translation: CASSLTEAFF.

This chain links TRBV9 with TRBJ2-7, with D unclear. Germline V gene lookup returns CDR1 SGDLS and CDR2 YYNGEE. The V end lost 0 bases, the J end lost 2 bases, and 9 bases lay between the germline ends. CDR3 length: 14 residues. DNA of the CDR3: TGTGCCAGCAGCGTAGAACAGAGACCCTACGAGCAGTACTTC. Translation gives CASSVEQRPYEQYF.

CDR3 sequence: CASSEELGSDGYTF. Written as DNA, the CDR3 is TGTGCCAGCAGCGAGGAGTTAGGTAGCGATGGCTACACCTTC. The chain carries TRBV9 and TRBJ1-2, with D unresolved. The V gene's germline CDR1 is SGDLS and CDR2 YYNGEE. The V end was cut by 3 bases, the J end by 6 bases, with 15 bases between. The CDR3 covers 14 residues.